This TCR beta chain was sequenced in a study of control samples from healthy donors and cancer patients. Only in-frame clones appear in the TCRdb table, and some are missing; sequencing was by immunoSEQ multiplex PCR. The sample has fewer than 500,000 clones; 75% to 95% are singletons. CDR1 and CDR2 from the germline V gene are SGHKS and YYEKEE (reference sequence). V was clipped by 6 bases and J by 0 bases, with 13 bases between them. The CDR3 contains 15 residues. The chain recombines TRBV5-5 with TRBJ1-3, with a possible D match to TRBD1 (6 bases). The sequence was obtained from a middle-aged man with head and neck cancer. Material: PBMCs. The DNA of the CDR3 is TGTGCCAGCACCCCGGGACACCGCTCTGGAAACACCATATATTTT. Translating gives CASTPGHRSGNTIYF.